The entry below describes one TCR beta chain. V gave up 5 bases and J gave up 5 bases, with 18 bases separating them. CDR3 size: 15 residues. Germline CDR1 is MDHEN and CDR2 is SYDVKM. The data stem from a study of shared clonotypes between healthy human individuals. The study ran the assay at deep level. In replicate PCRs of sorted subsets, around 200 ng DNA, approximately 28,000 T cell genomes, was used. The assay was immunoSEQ multiplex PCR, and TCRdb's table has in-frame clones only and misses some. The sample holds 2 million to 2.5 million clones, more than 80% seen once. Sequencing was carried out using naive CD4+ T cells from PBMCs. The subset is: CD45RA+ positively selected. This rearrangement joins TRBV28 to TRBJ1-1; D remains unclear. The sequence was collected from a man younger than 30 in good health. Some clones in this sample may be carry-over from other donors' samples. DNA for the CDR3: TGTGCCAGCAGTAAGAGCCCGGGTCGGAGAACTGAAGCTTTCTTT. This sequence encodes CASSKSPGRRTEAFF.